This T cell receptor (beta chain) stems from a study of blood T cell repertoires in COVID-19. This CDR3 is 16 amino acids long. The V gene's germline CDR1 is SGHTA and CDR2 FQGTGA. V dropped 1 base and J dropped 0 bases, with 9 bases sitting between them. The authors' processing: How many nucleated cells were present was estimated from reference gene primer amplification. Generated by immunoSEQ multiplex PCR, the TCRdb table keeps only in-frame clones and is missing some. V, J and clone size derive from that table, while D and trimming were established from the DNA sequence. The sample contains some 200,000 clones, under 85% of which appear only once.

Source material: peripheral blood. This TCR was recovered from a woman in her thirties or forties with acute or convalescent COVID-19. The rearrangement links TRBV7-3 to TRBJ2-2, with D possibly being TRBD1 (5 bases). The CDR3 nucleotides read TGTGCCAGCAGCTTAAGGGCCAGGGCGAACACCGGGGAGCTGTTTTTT. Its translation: CASSLRARANTGELFF.